This T cell receptor beta chain was sequenced during a study of shared clonotypes between healthy human individuals. Study in general: Contributing individuals were a couple of females and a few males aged 18 to 49.

The run depth of the assay was deep. Ten immunoSEQ deep assay plates held the unsorted PBMC DNA. Some clones are missing from TCRdb's copy, which holds only in-frame ones; the method was immunoSEQ multiplex PCR. The data contain about half a million clones, almost 80% of them seen just once; the ten biggest clones take up around 12%. Per the germline V gene, CDR1 is SGHTA and CDR2 is FQGNSA. The ends lost 0 bases at V and 4 bases at J; junction bases unmatched: 4. The CDR3 consists of 15 residues. The count of this clone is one. The sequence derives from a woman aged 35 to 49 in good health. Some clones in this sample may be carry-over from other donors' samples. Sequencing used PBMCs. This chain links TRBV7-2 with TRBJ2-5; 8 bases agree with TRBD1. CDR3 sequence reads: CASSLATGVGETQYF. The CDR3 DNA follows: TGTGCCAGCAGCTTAGCGACAGGGGTGGGAGAGACCCAGTACTTC.